This TCR beta chain derives from a study of control samples from healthy donors and cancer patients. Of note for this clone: Other DNA sequences in this sample translate to the same CDR3.

This CDR3 region has 15 residues. The germline V and J ends were trimmed by 0 bases and 0 bases, with 10 bases remaining between them. Germline values: CDR1 SGHRS, CDR2 YFSETQ. Only in-frame clones appear in the TCRdb table, and some are missing; sequencing was by immunoSEQ multiplex PCR. Among more than 150,000 clones listed, around 93% were seen once. The chain uses TRBV5-1 and TRBJ2-7; D unresolved. The clonotype originates from a man aged 18 to 30 in good health. Sample: blood. CDR3 coding DNA: TGCGCCAGCAGCTTGGGCGGTCAGTCCTCCTACGAGCAGTACTTC. This encodes CASSLGGQSSYEQYF.